The rows below give T cell receptor beta chains drawn from one sample of a study of beta chain features in type 1 diabetes. Here immunoSEQ multiplex PCR was the method, and the copy in TCRdb shows in-frame clones only, minus some. The sample carries 200,000 to 250,000 clones, 27% recorded once. The material sequenced was central memory CD4+ T cells from blood. Receptors originate from a man aged 25-45 years in good health. Each CDR3 is given without its conserved first and last residue. The order of the fields is V gene, J gene, CDR3 protein.

>TRBV7-2|TRBJ2-7
ASSLSSGGHEQY
>TRBV4-3|TRBJ2-1
ASGSQVNEQF
>TRBV15|TRBJ1-1
ATSTTSAEAF
>TRBV28|TRBJ2-7
ASSDSASYEQY
>TRBV29-1|TRBJ1-2
SVRGSNYGYT
>TRBV9|TRBJ2-3
ASSEPAGGDTQY
>TRBV5-1|TRBJ2-7
ASSSGGRGPYEQY
>TRBV29-1|TRBJ1-5
SVEALDTHSNQPQH
>TRBV7-2|TRBJ2-1
ASSLVTGGSYNEQF
>TRBV5-1|TRBJ2-7
ASSVGQPYEQY
>TRBV30|TRBJ2-7
AWSTSGGTGEQY
>TRBV29-1|TRBJ2-3
SVDSGLLSTDTQY
>TRBV5-1|TRBJ1-1
ASSSTTGRSDTEAF
>TRBV7-2|TRBJ2-3
ASSPDGASTDTQY
>TRBV7-6|TRBJ2-3
ASSDLGGQHKY
>TRBV5-1|TRBJ2-1
ASSLGQHNEQF
>TRBV5-5|TRBJ1-1
ASSTRALGYMNTEAF
>TRBV19|TRBJ2-7
ASRGAPREQY
>TRBV5-4|TRBJ2-3
ASSLTAASTDTQY
>TRBV9|TRBJ2-7
ASSVSEGYEQY
>TRBV6-1|TRBJ2-2
ASSEIAGELF
>TRBV29-1|TRBJ2-5
SVGGGEETQY
>TRBV9|TRBJ2-1
ASSLGPVGQDEQF
>TRBV6-1|TRBJ2-7
ASSERGLSSYEQY
>TRBV7-9|TRBJ2-7
ASNSPGQGVHEQY
>TRBV5-1|TRBJ2-2
ASSHQGYGGELF
>TRBV7-8|TRBJ1-1
ASNPYRFQTMNTEAF
>TRBV9|TRBJ2-5
ASSVTSGGPLETQY
>TRBV30|TRBJ2-5
AWSPSTGLTQY
>TRBV2|TRBJ1-6
ASTAKGRNSPLH
>TRBV9|TRBJ1-2
ASTLSTDNYGYT
>TRBV2|TRBJ2-3
ASSEDLGDTQY
>TRBV13|TRBJ2-7
ASSFRGGKDEQY
>TRBV30|TRBJ1-2
AWSEGAGISP
>TRBV5-4|TRBJ2-7
ASSSRDRGLNEQY
>TRBV27|TRBJ1-6
ATTTGSNSPLH
>TRBV6-5|TRBJ1-5
ASSLVGSSNQPQH
>TRBV7-9|TRBJ2-4
ASSLAVGEAGGMDIQY
>TRBV7-2|TRBJ1-6
ASSAGRGSWNSPLH
>TRBV5-4|TRBJ2-3
ASSLGSGETLDTQY
>TRBV7-2|TRBJ2-3
ASSLEYVAGTQY
>TRBV6-5|TRBJ2-2
ASSTGTYTGELF
>TRBV9|TRBJ2-1
ASSVYGGNNEQF
>TRBV7-8|TRBJ1-6
ASSRSGIPYNSPLH
>TRBV7-8|TRBJ1-2
ASSLLGPTGTFRDGYT
>TRBV5-6|TRBJ1-6
ASRSTGGNSPLH
>TRBV30|TRBJ1-4
AWSEQAKLF
>TRBV28|TRBJ2-1
ASGGSGDEQF
>TRBV7-9|TRBJ2-5
ASSFLGGEETQY
>TRBV19|TRBJ2-7
ASSIDLATYEQY
>TRBV10-3|TRBJ1-3
AISDSRGPSGNTIY
>TRBV29-1|TRBJ1-6
SVLDSYNSPLH